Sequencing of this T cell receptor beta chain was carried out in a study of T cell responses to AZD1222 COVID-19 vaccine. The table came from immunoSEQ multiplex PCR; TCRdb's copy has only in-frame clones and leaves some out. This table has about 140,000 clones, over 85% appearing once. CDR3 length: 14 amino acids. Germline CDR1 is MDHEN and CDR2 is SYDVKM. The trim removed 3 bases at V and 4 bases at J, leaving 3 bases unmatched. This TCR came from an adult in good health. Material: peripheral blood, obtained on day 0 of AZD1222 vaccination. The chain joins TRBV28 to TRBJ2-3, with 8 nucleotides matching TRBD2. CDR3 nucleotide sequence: TGTGCCAGCAGTTTTCGGGGGGGCGCAGATACGCAGTATTTT. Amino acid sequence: CASSFRGGADTQYF.